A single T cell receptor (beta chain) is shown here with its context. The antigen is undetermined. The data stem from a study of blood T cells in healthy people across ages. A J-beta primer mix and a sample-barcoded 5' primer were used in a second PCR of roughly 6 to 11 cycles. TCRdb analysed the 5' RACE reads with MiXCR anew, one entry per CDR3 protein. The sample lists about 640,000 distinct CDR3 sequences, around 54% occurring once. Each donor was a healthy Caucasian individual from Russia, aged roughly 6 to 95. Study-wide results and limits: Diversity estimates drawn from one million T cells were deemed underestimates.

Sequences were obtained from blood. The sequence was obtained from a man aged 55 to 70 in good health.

The CDR3 DNA reads TGCGCCAGCAGCCCCCGATCCTACTCCCTCCTTAGTGAGCAGTTCTTC. The encoded protein is CASSPRSYSLLSEQFF. This chain joins TRBV5-1 and TRBJ2-1, with D uncertain. Germline V lookup: CDR1 SGHRS, CDR2 YFSETQ. CDR3 size: 16 residues. V lost 4 bases, J lost 9 bases, and 23 bases lay in between. Full variable domain (outside the CDR3, taken from reference TRBV5-1 and TRBJ2-1): KAGVTQTPRYLIKTRGQQVTLSCSPISGHRSVSWYQQTPGQGLQFLFEYFSETQRNKGNFPGRFSGRQFSNSRSEMNVSTLELGDSALYLCASSPRSYSLLSEQFFGPGTRLTVL.